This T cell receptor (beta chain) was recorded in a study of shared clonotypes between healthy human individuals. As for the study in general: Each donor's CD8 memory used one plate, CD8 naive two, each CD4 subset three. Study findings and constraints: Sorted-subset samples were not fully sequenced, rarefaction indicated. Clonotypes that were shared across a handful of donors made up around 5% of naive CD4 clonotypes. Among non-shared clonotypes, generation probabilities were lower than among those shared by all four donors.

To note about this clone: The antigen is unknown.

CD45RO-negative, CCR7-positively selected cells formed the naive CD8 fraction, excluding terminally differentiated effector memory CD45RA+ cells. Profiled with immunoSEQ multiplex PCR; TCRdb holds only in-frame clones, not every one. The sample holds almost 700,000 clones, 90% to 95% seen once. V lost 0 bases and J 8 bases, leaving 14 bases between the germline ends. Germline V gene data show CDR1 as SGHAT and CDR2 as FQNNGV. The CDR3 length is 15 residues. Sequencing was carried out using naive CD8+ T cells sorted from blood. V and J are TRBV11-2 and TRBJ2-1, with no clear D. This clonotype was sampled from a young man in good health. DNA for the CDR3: TGTGCCAGCAGCTTAGAAGCCGGAGTATACTATGAGCAGTTCTTC. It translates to CASSLEAGVYYEQFF.